The 18 T cell receptor beta chains below come from one sample, sequenced in a study of beta chain features in type 1 diabetes. Reverse transcription of all isolated RNA meant that expressed TCRB transcripts were sequenced. Repertoires were generated with immunoSEQ multiplex PCR, while TCRdb's copy carries only in-frame clones and drops some. Altogether under 950,000 clones are present, about a sixth being singletons, with the ten largest covering 0.023%. Sequencing was carried out using naive CD4+ T cells from blood. Receptor source: a woman between 18 and 29 years old in good health.

The V call is TRBV19, the J call TRBJ2-5; D may be TRBD1 (6 bases). Deletions cut 7 bases from V and 3 bases from J, with 18 bases between. The CDR3 runs 15 residues. Germline loops: CDR1 LNHDA, CDR2 SQIVND (reference sequence). The CDR3 loop reads CASNERGFSEETQYF. CDR3 bases: TGTGCCAGTAACGAAAGGGGGTTTTCGGAAGAGACCCAGTACTTC.

This clone was seen a handful of times. The chain combines TRBV19 with TRBJ1-5, with 8 bases lining up with TRBD1. J gave up 12 bases and V 8 bases, and 12 bases lay outside the gene matches. The CDR3 totals 13 residues. The germline CDR1 and CDR2 sequences are LNHDA and SQIVND (reference sequence). The CDR3 spells CASVDYGQGGQHF. The CDR3 DNA is TGTGCCAGTGTAGATTATGGACAGGGTGGCCAGCATTTT.

Here the CDR3 reads CASSSRDWKTQYF. CDR3 DNA: TGTGCCAGTAGTTCCCGGGACTGGAAGACCCAGTACTTC. The V gene is TRBV19, the J gene TRBJ2-5; TRBD2 is a possible D gene (6 bases). Trimming cost V 5 bases and J 6 bases, with 13 bases left between them. The germline V gene has CDR1 LNHDA and CDR2 SQIVND (reference sequence). The CDR3 runs to 13 residues.

The chain recombines TRBV6-5 with TRBJ1-1; tentatively, D is TRBD1 (5 bases). Per the germline V gene, CDR1 is MNHEY and CDR2 is SVGAGI. The CDR3 sequence is 15 residues long. V gave up 3 bases and J gave up 5 bases, with 16 bases separating them. The DNA for the CDR3 is TGTGCCAGCAGTTATCGCGGGGGAACGGCGACTGAAGCTTTCTTT. Translated: CASSYRGGTATEAFF.

The CDR3 loop is CASSQQGRNQPQHF. CDR3 nucleotides: TGTGCCAGCAGCCAACAGGGGCGGAATCAGCCCCAGCATTTT. The chain employs TRBV28 and TRBJ1-5, with TRBD1 matching 7 bases. The CDR3 runs to 14 residues. J gave up 4 bases and V 6 bases, and 6 bases lay outside the gene matches. Germline V CDR1 and CDR2: MDHEN, SYDVKM.

This clone was detected only a few times. The genes are TRBV5-6 and TRBJ2-5; 8 positions agree with TRBD2. CDR1 is SGHDT, CDR2 YYEEEE, per germline. Trimming removed 1 base from V and 5 bases from J; junction bases left unmatched: 7. The CDR3 sequence is 15 residues long. CDR3 bases: TGTGCCAGCAGCTTGATTGCGGGAGGCAAGGAGACCCAGTACTTC. It is translated as CASSLIAGGKETQYF.

This clone was counted only a few times. The chain couples TRBV5-5 to TRBJ2-1; 8 nucleotides agree with TRBD2. This CDR3 spans 18 amino acids. CDR1 and CDR2 from the germline V gene are SGHKS and YYEKEE (reference sequence). Losses at the gene ends were 3 bases for V and 0 bases for J; bases not matched to a gene: 11. CDR3 loop: CASSSLAGRNPSYNEQFF. The CDR3, as DNA: TGTGCCAGCAGCTCCTTAGCGGGACGAAACCCCTCCTACAATGAGCAGTTCTTC.

This clone has just a few counts. V and J are TRBV25-1 and TRBJ2-1, with TRBD1 matching 8 bases. The CDR3 runs 16 residues. The germline V gene encodes CDR1 MGHDK and CDR2 SYGVNS. With V trimmed by 1 base and J by 6 bases, 8 bases remained unmatched. The CDR3 reads CASSESSSGQVNEQFF. The CDR3 nucleotides are TGTGCCAGCAGTGAATCCTCCTCGGGACAGGTCAATGAGCAGTTCTTC.

This clone was found a few times. The rearrangement links TRBV28 to TRBJ2-7, with 8 bases aligning to TRBD1. Germline V gene sequence: CDR1 MDHEN, CDR2 SYDVKM. CDR3 size: 18 residues. With 6 bases clipped from V and 11 bases from J, the junction kept 27 bases outside the gene matches. This chain's CDR3 is CASSKWDRRVSVISLKYF. The CDR3 nucleotides are TGTGCCAGCAGCAAATGGGACAGGAGGGTATCGGTTATTTCCCTCAAGTACTTC.

This rearrangement joins TRBV10-3 to TRBJ2-7; no clear D. The CDR3 extends over 13 amino acids. V dropped 3 bases and J dropped 1 base, with 7 bases sitting between them. The germline V gene encodes CDR1 ENHRY and CDR2 SYGVKD. DNA for the CDR3: TGTGCCATCAGTGACCCCGTTTCCTACGAGCAGTACTTC. Its protein is CAISDPVSYEQYF.

There are a few counts of this clone. The V gene is TRBV5-4, the J gene TRBJ2-7; D is uncertain. V was clipped by 0 bases and J by 3 bases, with 4 bases between them. CDR1 is SGHNT and CDR2 is YYREEE in the germline V gene (reference sequence). The CDR3 runs to 12 residues. The CDR3 is CASSLDHYEQYF. Written as DNA, the CDR3 is TGTGCCAGCAGCTTGGACCACTACGAGCAGTACTTC.

The rearrangement joins TRBV4-3 to TRBJ1-3, with D unresolved. Germline CDR1 is LGHNA and CDR2 is YSLEER. The CDR3 totals 16 residues. V was clipped by 1 base and J by 5 bases, with 15 bases between them. The CDR3 nucleotides read TGCGCCAGCAGCCAAGTCTTTGCGGGGATTCGAAACACCATATATTTT. Translating it yields CASSQVFAGIRNTIYF.

This sequence joins TRBV15 and TRBJ1-4; the D is unclear. Germline lookup yields CDR1 LNHNV and CDR2 YYDKDF (reference sequence). Deletions cut 4 bases from V and 7 bases from J, with 13 bases between. The length of the CDR3 is 14 residues. The CDR3: CATSKGGLGEKLFF. The CDR3 bases are TGTGCCACCAGCAAGGGAGGGTTGGGTGAAAAACTGTTTTTT.

The rearrangement links TRBV29-1 to TRBJ1-2; no clear D. The CDR3 length is 11 residues. V was shortened by 3 bases and J by 5 bases, with 7 bases between the two germline ends. Germline V lookup: CDR1 SQVTM, CDR2 ANQGSEA. The chain's CDR3 is CSVEWQYGYTF. As DNA, the CDR3 is TGCAGCGTTGAGTGGCAATATGGCTACACCTTC.

This clone turned up a few times. This rearrangement joins TRBV19 to TRBJ2-4, with D perhaps TRBD1 (5 bases). The germline CDR1 and CDR2 sequences are LNHDA and SQIVND (reference sequence). This CDR3 spans 13 amino acids. The V and J ends lost 8 bases and 7 bases respectively, with 15 bases between them. The CDR3 is CASQRQGINIQYF. DNA of the CDR3: TGTGCCAGTCAACGGCAGGGTATCAACATTCAGTACTTC.

The chain has TRBV5-1 and TRBJ2-7; D is unresolved. With 0 bases removed from V and 2 bases from J, the gap between germline ends came to 6 bases. The CDR3 is 13 residues long. Germline V gene data show CDR1 as SGHRS and CDR2 as YFSETQ. The DNA of the CDR3 is TGCGCCAGCAGCTTGGACGTAACCTACGAGCAGTACTTC. Amino acids: CASSLDVTYEQYF.

The chain carries TRBV10-3 and TRBJ2-7; 9 bases agree with TRBD2. Losses at the gene ends were 6 bases for V and 5 bases for J; bases not matched to a gene: 8. CDR1 is ENHRY and CDR2 is SYGVKD in the germline V gene. This CDR3 is 14 amino acids long. The CDR3 region is CAIRPAGGGDEQYF. DNA for the CDR3: TGTGCCATCAGGCCGGCGGGAGGGGGTGACGAGCAGTACTTC.

The chain is built from TRBV27 and TRBJ1-1; D may be TRBD1 (6 bases). The CDR3 runs 15 residues. Germline V gives CDR1 MNHEY, CDR2 SMNVEV (reference sequence). V lost 3 bases and J 0 bases, leaving 11 bases between the germline ends. For the CDR3, the DNA is TGTGCCAGCAGTTTGAGGGGGACACTGAACACTGAAGCTTTCTTT. Its translation: CASSLRGTLNTEAFF.